Each of the 2 T cell receptor beta chains below was sequenced from the same sample in a study of blood T cell repertoires in COVID-19. TCRdb's table, derived via immunoSEQ multiplex PCR, lists solely in-frame clones and lacks some. The table has 300,000 to 450,000 clones, approximately 90% seen once; the top ten hold about 3.9%. The sequenced material came from peripheral blood. These receptors were collected from an older woman with COVID-19, enrolled during active disease.

The J gene is TRBJ2-7, the V gene TRBV27, with a weak D call TRBD2 (6 bases). V lost 5 bases to trimming and J lost 8 bases, with 19 bases between them. The CDR3 spans 14 residues. CDR1 MNHEY and CDR2 SMNVEV come from the germline V gene (reference sequence). As DNA, the CDR3 is TGTGCCAGCAGTGTCCAGGGAGGATTCCTACAGCAGTACTTC. This sequence encodes CASSVQGGFLQQYF.

V and J are TRBV5-1 and TRBJ1-6, with 7 nucleotides matching TRBD1. V shed 4 bases and J 10 bases; nucleotides not matched to a gene: 11. This CDR3 is built from 15 residues. Germline-derived CDR1 and CDR2 are SGHRS and YFSETQ. The CDR3 protein is CASSDPTGWESPLHF. The CDR3 DNA reads as TGCGCCAGCAGCGACCCGACAGGGTGGGAATCACCCCTCCACTTT.